This T cell receptor beta chain was recorded in a study of T cells after yellow fever vaccination. TCRdb reanalysed the 5' RACE reads using MiXCR and keeps one entry per CDR3 protein. The sample consists of 400,000 or so distinct CDR3 sequences, around a tenth of them appearing once. The CDR3 has 14 amino acids. Trimming removed 1 base at V and 7 bases at J, with 10 bases between. The germline V gene encodes CDR1 KGHSH and CDR2 LQKENI. This clonotype showed up just a few times. This clonotype was sampled from a man between 18 and 29 years old who received the YFV17D yellow fever vaccine. The V gene is TRBV18, the J gene TRBJ1-4; TRBD1 is a possible D gene (5 bases). The starting material was PBMCs, obtained on the day of the first yellow fever vaccination. CDR3 loop: CASSPLVRVEKLFF. The DNA for the CDR3 is TGTGCCAGCTCACCACTCGTCAGGGTTGAAAAACTGTTTTTT.